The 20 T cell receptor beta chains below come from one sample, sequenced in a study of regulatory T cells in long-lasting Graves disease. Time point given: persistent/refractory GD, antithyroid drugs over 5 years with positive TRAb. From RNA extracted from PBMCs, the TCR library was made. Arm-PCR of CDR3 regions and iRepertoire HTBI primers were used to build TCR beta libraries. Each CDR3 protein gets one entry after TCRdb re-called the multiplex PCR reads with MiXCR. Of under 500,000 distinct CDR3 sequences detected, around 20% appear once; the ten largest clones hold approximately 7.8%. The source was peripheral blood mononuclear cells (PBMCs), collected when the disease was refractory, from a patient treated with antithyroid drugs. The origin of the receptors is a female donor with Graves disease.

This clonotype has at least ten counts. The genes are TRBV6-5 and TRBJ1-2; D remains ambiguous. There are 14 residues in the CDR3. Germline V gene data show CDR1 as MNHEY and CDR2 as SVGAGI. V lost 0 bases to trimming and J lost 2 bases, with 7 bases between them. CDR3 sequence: CASSYSRNNYGYTF. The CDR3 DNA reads TGTGCCAGCAGTTACTCGAGGAACAACTATGGCTACACCTTC.

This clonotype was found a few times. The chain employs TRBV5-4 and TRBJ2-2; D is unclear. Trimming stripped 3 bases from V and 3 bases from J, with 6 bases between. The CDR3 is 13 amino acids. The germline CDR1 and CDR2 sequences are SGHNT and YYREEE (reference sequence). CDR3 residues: CASSSAHTGELFF. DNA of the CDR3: TGTGCCAGCAGCTCGGCACACACCGGGGAGCTGTTTTTT.

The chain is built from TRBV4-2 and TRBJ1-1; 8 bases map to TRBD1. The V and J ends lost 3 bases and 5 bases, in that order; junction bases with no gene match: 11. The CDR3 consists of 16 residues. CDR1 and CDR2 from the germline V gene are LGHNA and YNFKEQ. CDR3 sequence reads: CASSHTGGGVRTEAFF. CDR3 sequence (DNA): TGTGCCAGCAGCCACACAGGGGGGGGAGTAAGAACTGAAGCTTTCTTT.

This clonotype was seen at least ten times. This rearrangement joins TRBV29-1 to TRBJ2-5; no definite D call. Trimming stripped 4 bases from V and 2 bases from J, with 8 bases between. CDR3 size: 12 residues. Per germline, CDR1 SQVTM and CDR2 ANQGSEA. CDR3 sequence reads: CSVGAAQETQYF. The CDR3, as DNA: TGCAGCGTTGGGGCAGCTCAAGAGACCCAGTACTTC.

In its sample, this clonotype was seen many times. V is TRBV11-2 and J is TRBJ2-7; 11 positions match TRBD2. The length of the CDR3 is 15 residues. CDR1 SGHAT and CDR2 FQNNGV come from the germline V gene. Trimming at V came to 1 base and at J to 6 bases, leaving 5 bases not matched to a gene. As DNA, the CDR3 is TGTGCCAGCAGCTTAGTACTAGCGGGAGTTAGCGAGCAGTACTTC. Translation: CASSLVLAGVSEQYF. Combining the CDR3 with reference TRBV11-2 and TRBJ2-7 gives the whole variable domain EAGVAQSPRYKIIEKRQSVAFWCNPISGHATLYWYQQILGQGPKLLIQFQNNGVVDDSQLPKDRFSAERLKGVDSTLKIQPAKLEDSAVYLCASSLVLAGVSEQYFGPGTRLTVT.

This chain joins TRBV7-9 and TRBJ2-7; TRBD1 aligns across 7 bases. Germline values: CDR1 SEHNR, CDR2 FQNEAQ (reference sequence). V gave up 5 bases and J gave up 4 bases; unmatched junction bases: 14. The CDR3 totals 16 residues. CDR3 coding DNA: TGTGCCAGCAGCCTTATAGGGGGCCGAGATTCTTACGAGCAGTACTTC. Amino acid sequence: CASSLIGGRDSYEQYF.

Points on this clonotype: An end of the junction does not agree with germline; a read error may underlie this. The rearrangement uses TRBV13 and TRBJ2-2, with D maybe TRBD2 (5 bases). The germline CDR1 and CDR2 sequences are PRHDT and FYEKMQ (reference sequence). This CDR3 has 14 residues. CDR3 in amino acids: CASSLGGSTGELSF. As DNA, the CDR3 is TGTGCCAGCAGCTTAGGCGGTTCCACCGGGGAGCTGTCTTTT.

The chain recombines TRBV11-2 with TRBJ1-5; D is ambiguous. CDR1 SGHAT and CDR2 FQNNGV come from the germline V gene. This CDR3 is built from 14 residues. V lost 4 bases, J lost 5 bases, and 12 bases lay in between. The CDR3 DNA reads TGTGCCAGCAGCTCCACAGAGCCTTATCAGCCCCAGCATTTT. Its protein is CASSSTEPYQPQHF.

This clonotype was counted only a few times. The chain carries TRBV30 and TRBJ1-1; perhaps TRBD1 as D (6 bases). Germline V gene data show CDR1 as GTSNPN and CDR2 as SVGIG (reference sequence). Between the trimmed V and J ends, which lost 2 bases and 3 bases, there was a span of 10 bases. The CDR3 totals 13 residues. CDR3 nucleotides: TGTGCCTGGAGTTACAGGGTCGACACTGAAGCTTTCTTT. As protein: CAWSYRVDTEAFF. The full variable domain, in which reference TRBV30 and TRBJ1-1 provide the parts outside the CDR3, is SQTIHQWPATLVQPVGSPLSLECTVEGTSNPNLYWYRQAAGRGLQLLFYSVGIGQISSEVPQNLSASRPQDRQFILSSKKLLLSDSGFYLCAWSYRVDTEAFFGQGTRLTVV.

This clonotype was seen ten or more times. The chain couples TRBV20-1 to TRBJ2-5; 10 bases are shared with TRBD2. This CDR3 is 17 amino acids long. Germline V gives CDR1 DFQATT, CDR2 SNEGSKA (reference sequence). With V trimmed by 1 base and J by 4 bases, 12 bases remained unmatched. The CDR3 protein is CSARVLKKREGIETQYF. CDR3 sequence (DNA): TGCAGTGCTAGAGTCCTTAAGAAGCGGGAGGGGATAGAGACCCAGTACTTC.

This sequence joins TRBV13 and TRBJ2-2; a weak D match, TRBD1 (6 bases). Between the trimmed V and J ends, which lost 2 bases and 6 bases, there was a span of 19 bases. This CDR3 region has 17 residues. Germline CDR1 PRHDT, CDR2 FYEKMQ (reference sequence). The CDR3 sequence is CASSLYAGQGMAGELFF. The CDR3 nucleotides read TGTGCCAGCAGCTTATATGCCGGGCAGGGGATGGCCGGGGAGCTGTTTTTT.

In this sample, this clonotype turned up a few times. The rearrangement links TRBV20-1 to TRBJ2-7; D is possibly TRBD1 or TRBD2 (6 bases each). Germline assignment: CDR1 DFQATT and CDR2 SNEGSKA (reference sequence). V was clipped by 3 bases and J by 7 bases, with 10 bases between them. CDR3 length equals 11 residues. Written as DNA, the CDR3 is TGCAGTGCTAGGGGGGGCTGGGAGCAGTACTTC. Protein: CSARGGWEQYF.

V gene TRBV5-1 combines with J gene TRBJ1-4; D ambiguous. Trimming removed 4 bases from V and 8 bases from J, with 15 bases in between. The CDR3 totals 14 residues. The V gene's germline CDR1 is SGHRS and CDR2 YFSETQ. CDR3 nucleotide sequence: TGCGCCAGCAGCGGCTCCGGAGGGCGGGAAAAACTGTTTTTT. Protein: CASSGSGGREKLFF.

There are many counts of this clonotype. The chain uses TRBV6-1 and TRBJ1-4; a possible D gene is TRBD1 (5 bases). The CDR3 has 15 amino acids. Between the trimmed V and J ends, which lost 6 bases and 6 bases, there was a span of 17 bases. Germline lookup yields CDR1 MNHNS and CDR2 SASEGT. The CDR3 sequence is CASRRGGGAHEKLFF. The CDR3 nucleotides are TGTGCCAGCAGGAGAGGCGGGGGAGCGCATGAAAAACTGTTTTTT.

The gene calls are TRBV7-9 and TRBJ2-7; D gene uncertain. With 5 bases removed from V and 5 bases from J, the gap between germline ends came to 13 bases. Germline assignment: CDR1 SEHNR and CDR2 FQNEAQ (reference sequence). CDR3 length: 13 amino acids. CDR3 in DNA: TGTGCCAGCAGCCCATCCTCCGGGCACGAGCAGTACTTC. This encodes CASSPSSGHEQYF.

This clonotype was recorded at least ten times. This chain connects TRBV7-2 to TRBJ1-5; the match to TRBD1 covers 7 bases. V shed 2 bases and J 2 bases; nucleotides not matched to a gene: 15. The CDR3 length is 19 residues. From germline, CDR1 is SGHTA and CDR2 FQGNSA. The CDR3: CASSLTRDSVSAGNQPQHF. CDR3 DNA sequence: TGTGCCAGCAGCTTAACCCGGGACAGCGTCTCCGCGGGCAATCAGCCCCAGCATTTT.

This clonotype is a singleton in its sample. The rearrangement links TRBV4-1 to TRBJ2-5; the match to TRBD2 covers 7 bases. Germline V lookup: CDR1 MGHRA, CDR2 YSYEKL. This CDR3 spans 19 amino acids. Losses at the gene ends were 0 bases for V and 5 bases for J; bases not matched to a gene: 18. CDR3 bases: TGCGCCAGCAGCCAAGATCAGGGCCCTCCGGCGGGAGAGTTGGAGACCCAGTACTTC. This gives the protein CASSQDQGPPAGELETQYF.

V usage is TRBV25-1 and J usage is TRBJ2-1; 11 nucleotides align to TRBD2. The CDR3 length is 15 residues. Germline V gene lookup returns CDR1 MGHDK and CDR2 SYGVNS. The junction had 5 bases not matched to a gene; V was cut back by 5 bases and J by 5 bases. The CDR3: CASSRLAGGNNEQFF. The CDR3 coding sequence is TGTGCCAGCAGTCGGCTAGCGGGAGGAAACAATGAGCAGTTCTTC. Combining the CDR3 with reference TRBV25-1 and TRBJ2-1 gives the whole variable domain EADIYQTPRYLVIGTGKKITLECSQTMGHDKMYWYQQDPGMELHLIHYSYGVNSTEKGDLSSESTVSRIRTEHFPLTLESARPSHTSQYLCASSRLAGGNNEQFFGPGTRLTVL.

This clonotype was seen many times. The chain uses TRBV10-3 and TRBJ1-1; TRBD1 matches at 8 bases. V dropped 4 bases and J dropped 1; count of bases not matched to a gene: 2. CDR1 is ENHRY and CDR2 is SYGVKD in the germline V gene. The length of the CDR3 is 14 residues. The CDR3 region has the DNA TGTGCCATCAGTGCCGGACAGGGGAACACTGAAGCTTTCTTT. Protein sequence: CAISAGQGNTEAFF.

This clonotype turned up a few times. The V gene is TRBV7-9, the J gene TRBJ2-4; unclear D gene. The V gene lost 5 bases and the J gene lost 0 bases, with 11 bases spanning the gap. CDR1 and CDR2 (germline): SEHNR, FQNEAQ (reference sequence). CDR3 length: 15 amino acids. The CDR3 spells CASSADGLAKNIQYF. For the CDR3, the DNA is TGTGCCAGCAGCGCGGACGGTCTAGCCAAAAACATTCAGTACTTC. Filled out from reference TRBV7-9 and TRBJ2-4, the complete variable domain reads DTGVSQNPRHKITKRGQNVTFRCDPISEHNRLYWYRQTLGQGPEFLTYFQNEAQLEKSRLLSDRFSAERPKGSFSTLEIQRTEQGDSAMYLCASSADGLAKNIQYFGAGTRLSVL.